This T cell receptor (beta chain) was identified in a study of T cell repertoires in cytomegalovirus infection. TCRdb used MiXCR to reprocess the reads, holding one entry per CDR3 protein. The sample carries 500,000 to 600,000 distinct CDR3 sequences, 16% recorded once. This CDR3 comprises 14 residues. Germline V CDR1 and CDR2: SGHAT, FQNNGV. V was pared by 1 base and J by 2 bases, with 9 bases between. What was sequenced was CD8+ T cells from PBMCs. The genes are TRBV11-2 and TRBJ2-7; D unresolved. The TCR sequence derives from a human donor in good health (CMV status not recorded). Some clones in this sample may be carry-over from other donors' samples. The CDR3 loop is CASSLAWKPYEQYF. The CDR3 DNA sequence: TGTGCCAGCAGCTTAGCATGGAAACCCTACGAGCAGTACTTC.